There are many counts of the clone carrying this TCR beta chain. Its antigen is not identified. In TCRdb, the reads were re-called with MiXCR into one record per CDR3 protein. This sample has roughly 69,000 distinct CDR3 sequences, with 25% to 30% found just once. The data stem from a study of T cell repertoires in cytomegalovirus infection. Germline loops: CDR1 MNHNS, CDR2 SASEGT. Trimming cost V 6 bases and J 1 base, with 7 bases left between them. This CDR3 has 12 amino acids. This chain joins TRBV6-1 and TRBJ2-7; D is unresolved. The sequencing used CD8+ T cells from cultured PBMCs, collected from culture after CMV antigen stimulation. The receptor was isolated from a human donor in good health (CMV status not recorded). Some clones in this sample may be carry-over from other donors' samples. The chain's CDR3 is CASSYRSYEQYF. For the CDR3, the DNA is TGTGCCAGCAGCTACAGATCCTACGAGCAGTACTTC.